This TCR beta chain is from a study of long-term antiretroviral therapy in people with HIV. Study-wide results and limits: Post-ART, diversity grew, though it stayed under transplant donor control levels.

Sequencing used immunoSEQ v3.0 at survey level. Produced via immunoSEQ multiplex PCR; TCRdb's table is partial and in-frame only. The table shows under 20,000 clones, with 75% to 90% occurring only once. CDR1 MNHEY and CDR2 SMNVEV come from the germline V gene (reference sequence). The CDR3 loop spans 17 amino acids. The V end was cut by 4 bases, the J end by 0 bases, with 16 bases between. Worth noting for this clone: The target antigen is unknown.

The V gene is TRBV27, the J gene TRBJ1-5; TRBD1 might be the D (5 bases). This specimen consisted of unsorted PBMCs, obtained 4.2 years after starting antiretroviral therapy. This TCR derives from a man aged 50 to 60 with HIV. This CDR3 reads CASSSYLTADSNQPQHF. Here the CDR3 DNA reads TGTGCCAGCAGTTCCTACTTGACAGCTGATAGCAATCAGCCCCAGCATTTT.